The next 25 T cell receptor beta chains were all read from a single sample in a study of cytomegalovirus exposure and HLA in healthy donors. Researchers ran the PCR with 60 Vbeta and 13 Jbeta primers. Assay: immunoSEQ multiplex PCR; the TCRdb copy retains only in-frame clones and omits some. Of some 190,000 clones listed, approximately 86% are singletons. The material sequenced was PBMCs. Every receptor here comes from a woman between 25 and 40 years old in good health and CMV-seronegative.

The J gene is TRBJ2-2, the V gene TRBV7-3; no reliable D call. The CDR3 runs 16 residues. Per germline, CDR1 SGHTA and CDR2 FQGTGA. Trimming left V 5 bases short and J 0 bases short, with 13 bases between. CDR3 sequence reads: CASSRHRYPNTGELFF. Here the CDR3 DNA reads TGTGCCAGCAGCCGCCACAGATACCCGAACACCGGGGAGCTGTTTTTT.

The genes are TRBV4-2 and TRBJ2-5; 9 bases agree with TRBD2. This CDR3 has 19 residues. Germline CDR1 and CDR2: LGHNA and YNFKEQ. V dropped 0 bases and J dropped 0; count of bases not matched to a gene: 11. CDR3 coding DNA: TGTGCCAGCAGCCAAGATGACGTTAGGGCTAGCGGGAACCAAGAGACCCAGTACTTC. This sequence encodes CASSQDDVRASGNQETQYF.

This rearrangement joins TRBV13 to TRBJ2-2; no definite D call. The CDR3 consists of 12 residues. CDR1 is PRHDT and CDR2 is FYEKMQ in the germline V gene (reference sequence). V was pared by 4 bases and J by 7 bases, with 7 bases between. The CDR3 DNA reads TGTGCCAGCAGCTACCCCAGCGGGGAGCTGTTTTTT. This translates into CASSYPSGELFF.

This rearrangement joins TRBV28 to TRBJ2-1; 7 nucleotides match TRBD1. Trimming cost V 7 bases and J 7 bases; bases outside gene matches: 10. Germline V lookup: CDR1 MDHEN, CDR2 SYDVKM. CDR3 length: 14 residues. In DNA, the CDR3 is TGTGCCAGCACCTGGACAGGTGCCCTTAATGAGCAGTTCTTC. Protein: CASTWTGALNEQFF.

The chain has TRBV9 and TRBJ2-1, with 9 bases identical to TRBD2. The V segment lost 4 bases and the J segment 9 bases; nucleotides outside the gene matches: 20. There are 18 residues in the CDR3. Germline V lookup: CDR1 SGDLS, CDR2 YYNGEE. CDR3 loop: CASSPRMGRLSGSGEQFF. In nucleotides, the CDR3 is TGTGCCAGCAGCCCTAGGATGGGGCGGCTTAGCGGGAGCGGTGAGCAGTTCTTC.

The chain links TRBV6-5 to TRBJ2-7; a possible D gene is TRBD1 (5 bases). This CDR3 is 12 amino acids long. Germline V gives CDR1 MNHEY, CDR2 SVGAGI. The ends were cut back, 6 bases at V and 6 bases at J, with 12 bases in the middle. In DNA form, the CDR3 reads TGTGCCAGCAGAGTAGGGGCCGGCGAGCAGTACTTC. Its translation: CASRVGAGEQYF.

The chain uses TRBV6-5 and TRBJ2-7; 7 bases fit TRBD1. The junction had 10 bases not matched to a gene; V was cut back by 6 bases and J by 2 bases. CDR3 length equals 15 residues. The V gene's germline CDR1 is MNHEY and CDR2 SVGAGI. The CDR3 sequence: CASRQDRDRTYEQYF. CDR3 in DNA: TGTGCCAGCAGACAAGATCGGGACAGAACCTACGAGCAGTACTTC.

V gene TRBV11-2 combines with J gene TRBJ2-5; 13 nucleotides match TRBD2. V lost 5 bases to trimming and J lost 7 bases; unmatched junction nucleotides: 10. The CDR3 extends over 16 amino acids. Germline V lookup: CDR1 SGHAT, CDR2 FQNNGV. CDR3 in DNA: TGTGCCAGCAGCGGCGGACTAGCGGGAGTGGGGGGGACCCAGTACTTC. Residues: CASSGGLAGVGGTQYF.

The V and J genes are TRBV11-3 and TRBJ1-2, with D possibly TRBD1 on 6 matching bases. Deletions cut 0 bases from V and 14 bases from J, with 13 bases between. The CDR3 extends over 12 amino acids. Germline-derived CDR1 and CDR2 are SGHNT and YENEEA. As DNA, the CDR3 is TGTGCCAGCAGCTTAGATTTTGGACAGCAGACCTTC. Protein sequence: CASSLDFGQQTF.

This chain connects TRBV5-5 to TRBJ2-5; D not resolved. The CDR3 is made up of 14 amino acids. CDR1 and CDR2 (germline): SGHKS, YYEKEE (reference sequence). Between the trimmed V and J ends, which lost 2 bases and 5 bases, there was a span of 13 bases. CDR3 loop: CASSFLASAETQYF. The CDR3 DNA is TGTGCCAGCAGCTTTTTAGCTTCCGCTGAGACCCAGTACTTC.

This chain links TRBV28 with TRBJ2-5, with D possibly TRBD1 on 5 matching bases. Germline-derived CDR1 and CDR2 are MDHEN and SYDVKM. Trimming shortened V by 3 bases and J by 5 bases, and 10 bases separated the two germline ends. There are 13 residues in the CDR3. The CDR3 nucleotides are TGTGCCAGCAGTTTTATGGCAGGGGAGACCCAGTACTTC. Its protein is CASSFMAGETQYF.

The chain is built from TRBV10-3 and TRBJ1-1; no clear D. This CDR3 is 13 amino acids long. Germline V gene data show CDR1 as ENHRY and CDR2 as SYGVKD. V lost 4 bases to trimming and J lost 1 base, with 7 bases between them. The CDR3 spells CAISGPSNTEAFF. As DNA, the CDR3 is TGTGCCATCAGTGGTCCCTCGAACACTGAAGCTTTCTTT.

The chain carries TRBV7-8 and TRBJ2-7; TRBD2 matches 7 bases. V trimming: 1 base; J trimming: 7 bases; junction bases outside the gene matches: 7. Germline V gene data show CDR1 as SGHVS and CDR2 as FQNEAQ. CDR3 size: 14 residues. The CDR3 loop reads CASSLDWWGGEQYF. Here the CDR3 DNA reads TGTGCCAGCAGCTTAGATTGGTGGGGAGGGGAGCAGTACTTC.

This clone was recorded once. The rearrangement links TRBV29-1 to TRBJ2-7; 12 bases agree with TRBD2. Per germline, CDR1 SQVTM and CDR2 ANQGSEA. The V and J ends lost 7 bases and 2 bases, in that order; junction bases with no gene match: 9. CDR3 size: 15 residues. The CDR3 nucleotides are TGCAGCGCCACGACTAGCGGGAGATTTACCTACGAGCAGTACTTC. Translation: CSATTSGRFTYEQYF.

The chain uses TRBV2 and TRBJ1-5, with D maybe TRBD1 (6 bases). The CDR3 has 15 residues. Trimming pared 5 bases from V and 8 bases from J, leaving 19 bases between. Germline V CDR1 and CDR2: SNHLY, FYNNEI. Here the CDR3 reads CASSPDGQPMEPQHF. The CDR3 DNA reads as TGTGCCAGCAGTCCCGACGGACAGCCCATGGAGCCCCAGCATTTT.

The V call is TRBV28, the J call TRBJ2-5, with TRBD2 as a possible D gene (6 bases). The CDR3 extends over 15 amino acids. The germline V gene encodes CDR1 MDHEN and CDR2 SYDVKM. Trimming took 2 bases from V and 8 from J, leaving 18 bases between them. CDR3 coding DNA: TGTGCCAGCAGTTTAGGAGGGGCGTTCGAGGAAACCCAGTACTTC. It encodes CASSLGGAFEETQYF.

The count of this clone is one. This chain uses TRBV28 with TRBJ2-7, with TRBD1 as a possible D gene (5 bases). V was trimmed by 5 bases and J by 6 bases, leaving 14 bases between them. Per the germline V gene, CDR1 is MDHEN and CDR2 is SYDVKM. The length of the CDR3 is 13 residues. The CDR3 here is CASSVQAPSEQYF. The CDR3 nucleotides are TGTGCCAGCAGTGTACAGGCTCCGTCCGAGCAGTACTTC.

In this sample, this clone turned up once. V is TRBV29-1 and J is TRBJ2-7; TRBD1 matches 10 bases. Germline V CDR1 and CDR2: SQVTM, ANQGSEA. This CDR3 comprises 12 residues. V lost 7 bases to trimming and J lost 4 bases; unmatched junction nucleotides: 4. The CDR3 sequence: CSGGQGSYEQYF. Here the CDR3 DNA reads TGCAGCGGGGGACAGGGGAGTTACGAGCAGTACTTC.

This sequence joins TRBV6-6 and TRBJ2-1; D might be TRBD2 (6 bases). V was pared by 5 bases and J by 1 base, with 15 bases between. The CDR3 length is 16 residues. The V gene's germline CDR1 is MNHNY and CDR2 SVGAGI (reference sequence). The CDR3 region has the DNA TGTGCCAGCAGTCCACCGGGCGGGGTATCCTACAATGAGCAGTTCTTC. This gives the protein CASSPPGGVSYNEQFF.

The chain links TRBV5-1 to TRBJ2-5; TRBD2 matches at 8 bases. J gave up 3 bases and V 4 bases, and 5 bases lay outside the gene matches. This CDR3 has 14 residues. Germline CDR1 and CDR2: SGHRS and YFSETQ. CDR3 region: CASSNSAGEETQYF. The CDR3 DNA reads as TGCGCCAGCAGCAACTCAGCGGGAGAAGAGACCCAGTACTTC.

This clone was counted once. The gene calls are TRBV6-1 and TRBJ1-6; D gene ambiguous. Trimming removed 0 bases at V and 7 bases at J, with 10 bases between. Germline-derived CDR1 and CDR2 are MNHNS and SASEGT. This CDR3 comprises 15 residues. CDR3 in DNA: TGTGCCAGCAGTGAAGCTGGCCGAGGCAATTCACCCCTCCACTTT. It is translated as CASSEAGRGNSPLHF.

This chain links TRBV27 with TRBJ2-1; 8 bases agree with TRBD2. This CDR3 comprises 17 residues. CDR1 and CDR2 (germline): MNHEY, SMNVEV (reference sequence). V lost 6 bases and J lost 8; bases outside the gene matches: 18. CDR3 coding DNA: TGTGCCAGCAGCCCGAGGAGGAGTCAGCGGGAGCTCCATGAGCAGTTCTTC. This translates into CASSPRRSQRELHEQFF.

The CDR3 sequence: CASSLGGTGKLAQYF. CDR3 DNA sequence: TGTGCCAGCAGCTTAGGAGGGACAGGGAAGTTAGCTCAGTACTTC. This chain joins TRBV7-2 and TRBJ2-7; 9 bases map to TRBD1. V dropped 1 base and J dropped 10; count of bases not matched to a gene: 11. Germline V CDR1 and CDR2: SGHTA, FQGNSA. This CDR3 has 15 residues. The variable domain in full, with the rest retrieved from reference TRBV7-2 and TRBJ2-7, is GAGVSQSPSNKVTEKGKDVELRCDPISGHTALYWYRQSLGQGLEFLIYFQGNSAPDKSGLPSDRFSAERTGGSVSTLTIQRTQQEDSAVYLCASSLGGTGKLAQYFGPGTRLTVT.

This chain connects TRBV2 to TRBJ1-1, with D maybe TRBD1 (5 bases). With 4 bases removed from V and 4 bases from J, the gap between germline ends came to 13 bases. Looked up from germline, CDR1 is SNHLY and CDR2 is FYNNEI. The CDR3 has 14 residues. The CDR3 here is CASSVGQVGTEAFF. CDR3 nucleotides: TGTGCCAGCAGTGTGGGGCAGGTCGGCACTGAAGCTTTCTTT. Supplemented by reference TRBV2 and TRBJ1-1, the full variable domain reads EPEVTQTPSHQVTQMGQEVILRCVPISNHLYFYWYRQILGQKVEFLVSFYNNEISEKSEIFDDQFSVERPDGSNFTLKIRSTKLEDSAMYFCASSVGQVGTEAFFGQGTRLTVV.

The chain recombines TRBV6-1 with TRBJ1-2; the match to TRBD1 covers 7 bases. Per the germline V gene, CDR1 is MNHNS and CDR2 is SASEGT. The CDR3 length is 16 residues. V was clipped by 0 bases and J by 4 bases; unmatched bases: 8. CDR3 nucleotide sequence: TGTGCCAGCAGTGAAGCTGCAGCCGGGACAGTCTATGGCTACACCTTC. Its translation: CASSEAAAGTVYGYTF.